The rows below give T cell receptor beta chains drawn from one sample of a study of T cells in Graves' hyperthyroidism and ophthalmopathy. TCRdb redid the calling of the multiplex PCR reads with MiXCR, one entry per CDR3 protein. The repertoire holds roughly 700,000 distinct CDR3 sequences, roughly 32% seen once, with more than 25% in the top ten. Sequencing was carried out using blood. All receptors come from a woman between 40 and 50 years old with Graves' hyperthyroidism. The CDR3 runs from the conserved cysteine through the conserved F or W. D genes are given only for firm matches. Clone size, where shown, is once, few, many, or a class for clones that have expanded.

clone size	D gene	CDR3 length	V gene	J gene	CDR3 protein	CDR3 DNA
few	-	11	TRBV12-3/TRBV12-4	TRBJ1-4	CASSRVGKLFF	TGTGCCAGCAGTCGGGTGGGAAAACTGTTTTTT
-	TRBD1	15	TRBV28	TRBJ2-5	CASSTNPDRVKTQYF	TGTGCCAGCAGTACCAATCCGGACAGGGTAAAGACCCAGTACTTC
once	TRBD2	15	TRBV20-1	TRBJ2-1	CSAGERPSGYNEQFF	TGCAGTGCTGGAGAGAGGCCTAGCGGATACAATGAGCAGTTCTTC
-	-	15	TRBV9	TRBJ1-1	CASSQVPGLNTEAFF	TGTGCCAGCAGCCAAGTCCCAGGGCTGAACACTGAAGCTTTCTTT
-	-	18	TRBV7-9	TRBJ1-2	CASSQDWTGRTSSYGYTF	TGTGCCAGCAGCCAAGATTGGACCGGCAGGACCTCTTCCTATGGCTACACCTTC
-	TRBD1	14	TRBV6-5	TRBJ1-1	CASSPGQVTTEAFF	TGTGCCAGCAGTCCAGGACAGGTGACCACTGAAGCTTTCTTT
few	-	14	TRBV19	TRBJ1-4	CASSIASVNEKLFF	TGTGCCAGTAGTATTGCGTCTGTCAATGAAAAACTGTTTTTT
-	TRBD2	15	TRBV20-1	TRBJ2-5	CSARNPSGSSETQYF	TGCAGTGCTAGAAATCCCAGCGGGAGTTCTGAGACCCAGTACTTC
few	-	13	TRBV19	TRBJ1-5	CASSRAGNQPQHF	TGTGCCAGTAGTCGAGCAGGAAATCAGCCCCAGCATTTT
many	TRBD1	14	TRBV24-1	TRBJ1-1	CATSETGQAGEAFF	TGTGCCACCAGTGAAACGGGACAGGCCGGGGAAGCTTTCTTT
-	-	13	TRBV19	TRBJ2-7	CASSIDSRNEQYF	TGTGCCAGTAGTATAGATTCCCGCAACGAGCAGTACTTC
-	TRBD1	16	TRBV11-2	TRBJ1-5	CASSALPTGDNQPQHF	TGTGCCAGCAGCGCGCTCCCGACAGGGGATAACCAGCCCCAGCATTTT
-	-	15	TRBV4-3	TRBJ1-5	CASSQGWGRAQPQHF	TGCGCCAGCAGCCAAGGTTGGGGGAGGGCCCAGCCCCAGCATTTT
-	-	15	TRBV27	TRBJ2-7	CASSLPGRSSYGQYF	TGTGCCAGCAGTTTACCCGGCCGGAGCTCCTACGGGCAGTACTTC
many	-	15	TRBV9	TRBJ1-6	CASSQAQGKDSPLHF	TGTGCCAGCAGCCAGGCTCAGGGGAAGGATTCACCCCTCCACTTT
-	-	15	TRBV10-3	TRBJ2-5	CASTAVGVGAETQYF	TGTGCCAGCACTGCGGTGGGGGTGGGTGCGGAGACCCAGTACTTC
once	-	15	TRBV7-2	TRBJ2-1	CASSQWGTENGEQFF	TGTGCCAGCAGCCAATGGGGGACTGAAAACGGTGAGCAGTTCTTC
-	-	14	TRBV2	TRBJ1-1	CASRLRGRDTEAFF	TGTGCCAGCAGACTGCGGGGCCGAGACACTGAAGCTTTCTTT
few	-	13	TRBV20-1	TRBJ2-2	CSARSPNTGELFF	TGCAGTGCTAGATCCCCGAACACCGGGGAGCTGTTTTTT
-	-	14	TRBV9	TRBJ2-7	CASSVSVSSYEQYF	TGTGCCAGCAGCGTATCAGTAAGCTCCTACGAGCAGTACTTC
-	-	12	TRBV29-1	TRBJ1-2	CSVEGGLYGYTF	TGCAGCGTTGAGGGCGGTCTCTATGGCTACACCTTC
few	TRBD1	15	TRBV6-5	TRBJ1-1	CASSYDRAQLTEAFF	TGTGCCAGCAGTTACGACAGGGCCCAACTCACTGAAGCTTTCTTT
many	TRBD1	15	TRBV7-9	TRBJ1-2	CASSSDRTFLDGYTF	TGTGCCAGCAGCTCGGACAGGACCTTCCTAGATGGCTACACCTTC
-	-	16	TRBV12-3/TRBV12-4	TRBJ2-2	CASIGRGTRTSGELFF	TGTGCCAGCATCGGGCGTGGGACAAGGACGTCCGGGGAGCTGTTTTTT
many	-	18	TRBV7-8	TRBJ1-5	CASSLASGPGGTGQPQHF	TGTGCCAGCAGCTTAGCTTCAGGGCCGGGCGGTACAGGTCAGCCCCAGCATTTT
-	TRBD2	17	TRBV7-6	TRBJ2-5	CASSKTPPSGSKETQYF	TGTGCCAGCAGCAAAACCCCCCCTAGCGGGAGTAAAGAGACCCAGTACTTC
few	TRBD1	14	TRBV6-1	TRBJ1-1	CASREQGEDTEAFF	TGTGCCAGCAGGGAACAGGGGGAGGACACTGAAGCTTTCTTT
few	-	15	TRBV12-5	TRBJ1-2	CASGLPSTGLYGYTF	TGTGCTAGTGGTTTGCCCTCGACAGGACTCTATGGCTACACCTTC
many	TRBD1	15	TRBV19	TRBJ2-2	CASSTGGTVTGELFF	TGTGCCAGTAGTACGGGTGGGACAGTCACCGGGGAGCTGTTTTTT
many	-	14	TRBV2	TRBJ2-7	CASSEVTGSYEQYF	TGTGCCAGCAGTGAGGTGACAGGATCCTACGAGCAGTACTTC
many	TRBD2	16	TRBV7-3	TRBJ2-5	CASSPGTSVSQETQYF	TGTGCCAGCAGCCCCGGGACTAGCGTGTCGCAAGAGACCCAGTACTTC
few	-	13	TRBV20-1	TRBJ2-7	CSASEGPSYEQYF	TGCAGTGCTAGTGAGGGGCCTTCCTACGAGCAGTACTTC
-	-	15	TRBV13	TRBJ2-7	CASSLESGLPYEQYF	TGTGCCAGCAGCTTGGAGTCAGGACTCCCTTACGAGCAGTACTTC
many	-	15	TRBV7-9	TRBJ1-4	CASSERTGGNEKLFF	TGTGCCAGCAGCGAACGGACTGGGGGGAATGAAAAACTGTTTTTT
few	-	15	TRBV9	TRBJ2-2	CASSVGTTYTGELFF	TGTGCCAGCAGCGTCGGGACGACCTACACCGGGGAGCTGTTTTTT
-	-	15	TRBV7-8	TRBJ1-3	CASSSRLPSGNTIYF	TGTGCCAGCAGCTCTAGACTGCCCTCTGGAAACACCATATATTTT
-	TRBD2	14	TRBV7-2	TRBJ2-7	CASSAGLGTYEQYF	TGTGCCAGCAGCGCGGGACTAGGTACCTACGAGCAGTACTTC
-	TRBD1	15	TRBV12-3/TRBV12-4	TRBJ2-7	CASSPPGQGPYEQYF	TGTGCCAGCAGTCCACCGGGACAGGGACCCTACGAGCAGTACTTC
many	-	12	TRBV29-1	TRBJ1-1	CSSTGVQPEAFF	TGCAGCTCGACAGGAGTTCAACCTGAAGCTTTCTTT
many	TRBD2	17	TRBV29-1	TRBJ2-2	CSVGSASGGVNTGELFF	TGCAGCGTTGGTTCGGCTAGCGGGGGGGTCAACACCGGGGAGCTGTTTTTT
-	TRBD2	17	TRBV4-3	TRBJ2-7	CASSRGTSGGPIYEQYF	TGCGCCAGCAGCCGAGGGACTAGCGGGGGCCCTATCTACGAGCAGTACTTC
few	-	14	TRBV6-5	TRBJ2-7	CASSYSGRHYEQYF	TGTGCCAGCAGTTACTCAGGGCGGCACTACGAGCAGTACTTC
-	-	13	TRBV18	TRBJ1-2	CASSPQREGGYTF	TGTGCCAGCTCACCACAAAGGGAAGGAGGCTACACCTTC
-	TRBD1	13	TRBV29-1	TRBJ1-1	CSLGGQGDLEAFF	TGCAGCCTCGGAGGACAGGGGGACCTTGAAGCTTTCTTT
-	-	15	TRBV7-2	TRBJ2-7	CASSYSTNGAYEQYF	TGTGCAAGCAGTTATTCGACTAACGGGGCCTACGAGCAGTACTTC
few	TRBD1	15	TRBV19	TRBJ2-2	CASRTGTGGSGELFF	TGTGCCAGTAGGACCGGGACAGGGGGCTCCGGGGAGCTGTTTTTT
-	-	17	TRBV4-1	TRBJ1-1	CASSSQGTTSMNTEAFF	TGCGCCAGCAGCTCTCAGGGGACCACGTCCATGAACACTGAAGCTTTCTTT
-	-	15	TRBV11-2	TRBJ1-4	CASSLGTGVGEKLFF	TGTGCCAGCAGCTTAGGTACGGGAGTTGGCGAAAAACTGTTTTTT
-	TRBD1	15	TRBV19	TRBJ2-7	CASSISDRDTYEQYF	TGTGCCAGTAGTATCTCGGACAGGGACACATACGAGCAGTACTTC
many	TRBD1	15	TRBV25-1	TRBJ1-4	CASSDSGGGGEKLFF	TGTGCCAGCAGCGATTCAGGGGGTGGCGGTGAAAAACTGTTTTTT
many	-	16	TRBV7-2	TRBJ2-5	CASSLVSRGLKETQYF	TGTGCCAGCAGCTTAGTTTCGCGGGGGCTCAAAGAGACCCAGTACTTC
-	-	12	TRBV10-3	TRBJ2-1	CAISGQRGEQFF	TGTGCCATCAGTGGCCAGAGGGGTGAGCAGTTCTTC
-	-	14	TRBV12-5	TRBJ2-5	CASTRASDWETQYF	TGTGCCAGCACTCGGGCTTCAGATTGGGAGACCCAGTACTTC